Following are 3 T cell receptor beta chains from one sample sequenced in a study of CD8 T cells in ankylosing spondylitis. One entry per CDR3 protein results from TCRdb running MiXCR on the 5' RACE reads. Among around 300,000 distinct CDR3 sequences, around 20% were seen once, and the ten largest hold about 4%. The sequenced sample was blood, either unsorted or a sorted T cell fraction (not recorded which). The receptors originated from a female donor with ankylosing spondylitis or in good health (not recorded which).

The chain links TRBV10-3 to TRBJ2-1, with D hard to call. The V and J ends lost 1 base and 3 bases respectively, with 7 bases between them. CDR1 ENHRY and CDR2 SYGVKD come from the germline V gene. This CDR3 comprises 14 residues. CDR3 amino acids: CAISEFYGYNEQFF. As DNA, the CDR3 is TGTGCCATCAGTGAGTTCTACGGCTACAATGAGCAGTTCTTC.

The chain has TRBV10-3 and TRBJ2-7; no definite D call. Trimming pared 2 bases from V and 2 bases from J, leaving 10 bases between. Per germline, CDR1 ENHRY and CDR2 SYGVKD. The CDR3 is 14 amino acids. This CDR3 is CAISEPLGAYEQYF. DNA for the CDR3: TGTGCCATCAGTGAGCCGCTTGGGGCCTACGAGCAGTACTTC.

This clonotype occurred many times. This chain joins TRBV20-1 and TRBJ2-1; 9 nucleotides match TRBD1. V gave up 5 bases and J gave up 9 bases; unmatched junction bases: 11. CDR3 size: 14 residues. Germline V gives CDR1 DFQATT, CDR2 SNEGSKA (reference sequence). The CDR3 DNA sequence: TGCAGTGCTCGGGACAGGGTCACAGTGGGTGAGCAGTTCTTC. Protein: CSARDRVTVGEQFF.